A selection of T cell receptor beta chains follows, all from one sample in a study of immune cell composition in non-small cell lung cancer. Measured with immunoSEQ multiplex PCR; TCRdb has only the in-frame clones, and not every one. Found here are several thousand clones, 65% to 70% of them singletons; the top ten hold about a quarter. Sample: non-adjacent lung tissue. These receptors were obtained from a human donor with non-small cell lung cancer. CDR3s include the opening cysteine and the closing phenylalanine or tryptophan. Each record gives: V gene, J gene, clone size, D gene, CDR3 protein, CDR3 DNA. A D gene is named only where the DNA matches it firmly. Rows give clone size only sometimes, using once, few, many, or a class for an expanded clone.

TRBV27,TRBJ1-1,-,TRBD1,CASSARGPGTEAFF,TGTGCCAGCAGTGCAAGGGGGCCTGGCACTGAAGCTTTCTTT
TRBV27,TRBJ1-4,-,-,CASSLEAGFEKLFF,TGTGCCAGCAGTTTAGAGGCAGGGTTTGAAAAACTGTTTTTT
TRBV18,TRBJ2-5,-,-,CASSLTGQTGETQYF,TGTGCCAGCTCACTTACAGGGCAAACGGGGGAGACCCAGTACTTC
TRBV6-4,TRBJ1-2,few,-,CASSVGPAGNYGYTF,TGTGCCAGCAGTGTTGGGCCGGCGGGTAACTATGGCTACACCTTC
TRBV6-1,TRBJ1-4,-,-,CASNGGAKEKLFF,TGTGCCAGCAACGGGGGGGCTAAAGAAAAACTGTTTTTT
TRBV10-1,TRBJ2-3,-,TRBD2,CASGGGTDTQYF,TGCGCCAGCGGCGGGGGGACAGATACGCAGTATTTT
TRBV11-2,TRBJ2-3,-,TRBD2,CASSTLAGALTDTQYF,TGTGCCAGCAGCACACTAGCGGGGGCCCTCACAGATACGCAGTATTTT
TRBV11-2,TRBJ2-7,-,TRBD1,CASSPQGPLSYEQYF,TGTGCCAGCAGCCCACAGGGGCCGCTCTCCTACGAGCAGTACTTC
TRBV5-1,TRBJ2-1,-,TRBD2,CASSLTLAGGPNEQFF,TGCGCCAGCAGCCTGACACTAGCGGGGGGGCCGAATGAGCAGTTCTTC
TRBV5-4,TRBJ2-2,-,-,CASSLDRFPYNTGELFF,TGTGCCAGCAGCTTGGACAGGTTCCCTTATAACACCGGGGAGCTGTTTTTT
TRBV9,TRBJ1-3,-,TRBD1,CASSAVGTAGNTIYF,TGTGCCAGCAGCGCTGTGGGGACAGCAGGAAACACCATATATTTT
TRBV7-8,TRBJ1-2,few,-,CASSLDTGINYGYTF,TGTGCCAGCAGCTTAGACACGGGGATTAACTATGGCTACACCTTC
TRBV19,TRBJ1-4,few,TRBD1,CASSTLSGQGEKLFF,TGTGCCAGTAGTACTCTATCGGGACAGGGAGAAAAACTGTTTTTT
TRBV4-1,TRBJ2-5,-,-,CASSQRVQETQYF,TGCGCCAGCAGCCAGAGGGTTCAAGAGACCCAGTACTTC
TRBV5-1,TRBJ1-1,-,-,CASRDRTMNTEAFF,TGCGCCAGCAGGGATCGGACAATGAACACTGAAGCTTTCTTT
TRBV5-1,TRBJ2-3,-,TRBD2,CASRFTSGGNTDTQYF,TGCGCCAGCAGATTCACTAGCGGGGGGAACACAGATACGCAGTATTTT
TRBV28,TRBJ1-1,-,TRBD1,CASSPPQGGTEAFF,TGTGCCAGCAGTCCCCCGCAGGGGGGCACTGAAGCTTTCTTT
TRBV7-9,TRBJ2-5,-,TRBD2,CASSLRGAGMQETQYF,TGTGCCAGCAGCTTGCGGGGGGCGGGGATGCAAGAGACCCAGTACTTC
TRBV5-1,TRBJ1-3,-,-,CASSRDNSGNTIYF,TGCGCCAGCAGCCGGGACAACTCTGGAAACACCATATATTTT
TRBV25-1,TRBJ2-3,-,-,CASTPGGSRADTQYF,TGTGCCAGCACCCCAGGGGGGAGCAGGGCAGATACGCAGTATTTT
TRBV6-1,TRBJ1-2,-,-,CASSETQNARGYTF,TGTGCCAGCAGTGAAACCCAGAATGCGAGGGGCTACACCTTC
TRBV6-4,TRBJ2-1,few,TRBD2,CASSSGLAGYNEQFF,TGTGCCAGCAGTTCGGGACTAGCGGGATACAATGAGCAGTTCTTC
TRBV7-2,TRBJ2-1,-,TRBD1,CASSRQGAREQFF,TGTGCCAGCAGCAGACAGGGGGCGCGTGAGCAGTTCTTC